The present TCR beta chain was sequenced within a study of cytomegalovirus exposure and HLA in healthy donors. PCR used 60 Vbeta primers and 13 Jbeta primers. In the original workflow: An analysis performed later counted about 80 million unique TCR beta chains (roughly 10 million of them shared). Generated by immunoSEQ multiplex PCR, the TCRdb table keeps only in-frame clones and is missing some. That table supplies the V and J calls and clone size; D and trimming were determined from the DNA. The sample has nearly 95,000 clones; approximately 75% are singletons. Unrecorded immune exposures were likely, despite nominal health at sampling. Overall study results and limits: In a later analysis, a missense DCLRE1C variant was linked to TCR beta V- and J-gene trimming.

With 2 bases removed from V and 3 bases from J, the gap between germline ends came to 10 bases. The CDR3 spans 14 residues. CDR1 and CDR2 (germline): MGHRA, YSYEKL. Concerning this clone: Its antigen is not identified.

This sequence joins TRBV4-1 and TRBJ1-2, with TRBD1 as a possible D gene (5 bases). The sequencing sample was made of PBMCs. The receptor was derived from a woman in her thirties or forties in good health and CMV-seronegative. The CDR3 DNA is TGCGCCAGCAGCCAAAGCGGGGGATACTATGGCTACACCTTC. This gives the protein CASSQSGGYYGYTF.